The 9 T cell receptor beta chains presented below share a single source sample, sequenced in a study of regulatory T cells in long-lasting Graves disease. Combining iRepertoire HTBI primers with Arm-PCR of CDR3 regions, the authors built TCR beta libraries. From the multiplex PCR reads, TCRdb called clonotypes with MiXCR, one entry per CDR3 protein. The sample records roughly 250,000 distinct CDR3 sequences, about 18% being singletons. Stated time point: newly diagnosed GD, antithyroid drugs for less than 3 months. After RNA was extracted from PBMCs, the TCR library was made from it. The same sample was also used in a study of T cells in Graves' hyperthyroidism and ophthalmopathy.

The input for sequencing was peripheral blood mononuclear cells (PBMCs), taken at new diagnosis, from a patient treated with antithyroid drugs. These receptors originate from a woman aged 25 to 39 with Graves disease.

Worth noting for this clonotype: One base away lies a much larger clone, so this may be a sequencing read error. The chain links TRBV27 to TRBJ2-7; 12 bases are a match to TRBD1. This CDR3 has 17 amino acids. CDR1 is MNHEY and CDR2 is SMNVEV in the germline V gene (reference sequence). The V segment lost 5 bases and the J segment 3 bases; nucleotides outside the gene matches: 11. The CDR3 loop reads CASSTRRRDRGLYEQYF. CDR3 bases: TGTGCCAGCAGTACCCGGAGACGGGACAGGGGGCTCTACGAGCAGTACTTC.

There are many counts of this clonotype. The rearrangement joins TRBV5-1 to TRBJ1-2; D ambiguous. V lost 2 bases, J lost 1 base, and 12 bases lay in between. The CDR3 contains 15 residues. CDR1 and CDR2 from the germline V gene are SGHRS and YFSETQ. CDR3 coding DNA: TGCGCCAGCAGCTTTGACGGGGAAATTAACTATGGCTACACCTTC. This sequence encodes CASSFDGEINYGYTF. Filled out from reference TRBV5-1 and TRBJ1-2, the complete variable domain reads KAGVTQTPRYLIKTRGQQVTLSCSPISGHRSVSWYQQTPGQGLQFLFEYFSETQRNKGNFPGRFSGRQFSNSRSEMNVSTLELGDSALYLCASSFDGEINYGYTFGSGTRLTVV.

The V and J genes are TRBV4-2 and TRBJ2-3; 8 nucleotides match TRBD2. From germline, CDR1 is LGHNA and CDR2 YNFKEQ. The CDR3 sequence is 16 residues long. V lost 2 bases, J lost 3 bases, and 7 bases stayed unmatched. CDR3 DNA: TGTGCCAGCAGCCAAACGACTAGCGAGGAAACAGATACGCAGTATTTT. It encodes CASSQTTSEETDTQYF.

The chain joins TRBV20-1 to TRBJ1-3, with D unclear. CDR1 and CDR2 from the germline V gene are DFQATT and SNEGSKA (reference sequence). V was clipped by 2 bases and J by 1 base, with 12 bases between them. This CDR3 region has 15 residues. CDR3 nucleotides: TGCAGTGCTAGAACCCGATCCCATTCTGGAAACACCATATATTTT. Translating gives CSARTRSHSGNTIYF.

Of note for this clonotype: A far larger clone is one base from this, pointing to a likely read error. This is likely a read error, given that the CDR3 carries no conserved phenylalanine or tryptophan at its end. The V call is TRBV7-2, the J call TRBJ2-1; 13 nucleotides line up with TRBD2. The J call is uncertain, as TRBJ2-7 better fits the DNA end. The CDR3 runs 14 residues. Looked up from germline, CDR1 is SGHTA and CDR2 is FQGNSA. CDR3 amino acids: CASRTSGGAYEQYI. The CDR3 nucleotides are TGTGCCAGCAGAACTAGCGGGGGGGCCTACGAGCAGTACATC.

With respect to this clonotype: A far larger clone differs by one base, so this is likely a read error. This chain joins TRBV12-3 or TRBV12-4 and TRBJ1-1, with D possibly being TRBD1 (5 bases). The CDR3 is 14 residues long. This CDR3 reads CASLVDSGNLEASF. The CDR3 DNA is TGTGCCAGCCTGGTCGACAGCGGGAATCTCGAAGCTTCCTTT.

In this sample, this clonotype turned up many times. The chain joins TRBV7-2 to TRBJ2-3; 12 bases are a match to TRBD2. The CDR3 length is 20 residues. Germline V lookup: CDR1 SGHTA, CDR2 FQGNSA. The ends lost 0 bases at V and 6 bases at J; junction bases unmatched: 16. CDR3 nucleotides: TGTGCCAGCAGCTTAGCCCGTGGCACTAGCGGGGGGTATGAAAGGGATACGCAGTATTTT. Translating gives CASSLARGTSGGYERDTQYF.

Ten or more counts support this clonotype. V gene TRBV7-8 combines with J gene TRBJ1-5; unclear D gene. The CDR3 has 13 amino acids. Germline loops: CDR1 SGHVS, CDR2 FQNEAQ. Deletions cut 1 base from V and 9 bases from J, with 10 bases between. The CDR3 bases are TGTGCCAGCAGCTTAGAGGTTCTCCGGCCCCAGCATTTT. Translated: CASSLEVLRPQHF. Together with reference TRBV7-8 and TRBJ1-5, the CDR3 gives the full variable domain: GAGVSQSPRYKVAKRGQDVALRCDPISGHVSLFWYQQALGQGPEFLTYFQNEAQLDKSGLPSDRFFAERPEGSVSTLKIQRTQQEDSAVYLCASSLEVLRPQHFGDGTRLSIL.

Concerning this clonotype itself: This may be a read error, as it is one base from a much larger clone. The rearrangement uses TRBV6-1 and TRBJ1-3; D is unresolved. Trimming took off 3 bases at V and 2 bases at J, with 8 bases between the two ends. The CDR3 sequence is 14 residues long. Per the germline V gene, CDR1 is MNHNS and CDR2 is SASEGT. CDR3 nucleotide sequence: TGTGCCAGCAGTGATTGGGGAGCTGGAAACACCATATATTTT. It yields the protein CASSDWGAGNTIYF.